This entry lists 24 T cell receptor beta chains sequenced from one sample in a study of shared clonotypes between healthy human individuals. This table comes from immunoSEQ multiplex PCR, and its TCRdb copy is limited to in-frame clones, with some not included. This sample carries approximately 1,500,000 clones, roughly 95% of them seen once, and the ten largest clones take over 1%. Material: naive CD4+ T cells sorted from blood. Subset described: CD45RA+ positively selected. Source of these receptors: a man younger than 45 in good health.

The chain is built from TRBV2 and TRBJ2-3; weak D call: TRBD2 (6 bases). The germline CDR1 and CDR2 sequences are SNHLY and FYNNEI. The CDR3 has 15 residues. V shed 7 bases and J shed 6 bases, with 20 bases lying between them. As DNA, the CDR3 is TGTGCCAGCATAAATGCTCCGAGAAGCGGGGATACGCAGTATTTT. Residues: CASINAPRSGDTQYF.

The V and J genes are TRBV19 and TRBJ2-4; D is ambiguous. CDR1 and CDR2 (germline): LNHDA, SQIVND (reference sequence). The V gene lost 1 base and the J gene lost 5 bases, with 6 bases spanning the gap. CDR3 length equals 13 residues. CDR3 sequence reads: CASSIVAENIQYF. The CDR3 DNA sequence: TGTGCCAGTAGTATAGTTGCGGAAAACATTCAGTACTTC.

This chain joins TRBV4-3 and TRBJ2-1; D gene unclear. This CDR3 spans 15 amino acids. Per germline, CDR1 LGHNA and CDR2 YSLEER. V was shortened by 0 bases and J by 8 bases, with 14 bases between the two germline ends. In nucleotides, the CDR3 is TGCGCCAGCAGCCAAGATCTGCAGCAAGGCGATGAGCAGTTCTTC. Its protein is CASSQDLQQGDEQFF.

The count of this clone is one. The chain combines TRBV25-1 with TRBJ1-1, with 7 bases identical to TRBD1. With 6 bases clipped from V and 0 bases from J, the junction kept 7 bases outside the gene matches. CDR3 size: 15 residues. Germline lookup yields CDR1 MGHDK and CDR2 SYGVNS. The CDR3 DNA follows: TGTGCCAGCAGGCGCAGGGGGGACATGAACACTGAAGCTTTCTTT. Encoded protein: CASRRRGDMNTEAFF.

The chain employs TRBV25-1 and TRBJ2-7, with no clear D. The CDR3 contains 14 residues. The germline V and J ends were trimmed by 4 bases and 3 bases, with 13 bases remaining between them. Per germline, CDR1 MGHDK and CDR2 SYGVNS. The CDR3 here is CASSGEVSNYEQYF. The CDR3 DNA follows: TGTGCCAGCAGTGGCGAAGTTTCAAACTACGAGCAGTACTTC.

The rearrangement links TRBV5-4 to TRBJ1-1; D gene ambiguous. Trimming shortened V by 6 bases and J by 5 bases, and 20 bases separated the two germline ends. The CDR3 loop spans 15 amino acids. Looked up from germline, CDR1 is SGHNT and CDR2 is YYREEE (reference sequence). The CDR3 DNA reads as TGTGCCAGCAAAGTCGAACGAGGGATTGGTACTGAAGCTTTCTTT. Translating it yields CASKVERGIGTEAFF.

This clone turned up a few times. The J gene is TRBJ2-1, the V gene TRBV5-1; D remains unclear. This CDR3 region has 14 residues. CDR1 is SGHRS, CDR2 YFSETQ, per germline. The V end was cut by 1 base, the J end by 5 bases, with 10 bases between. The CDR3 is CASSLIQADNEQFF. In DNA, the CDR3 is TGCGCCAGCAGCTTGATCCAGGCAGACAATGAGCAGTTCTTC. Full variable domain (outside the CDR3, taken from reference TRBV5-1 and TRBJ2-1): KAGVTQTPRYLIKTRGQQVTLSCSPISGHRSVSWYQQTPGQGLQFLFEYFSETQRNKGNFPGRFSGRQFSNSRSEMNVSTLELGDSALYLCASSLIQADNEQFFGPGTRLTVL.

The chain couples TRBV14 to TRBJ2-7; D remains ambiguous. The CDR3 consists of 16 residues. The V end lost 1 base, the J end lost 0 bases, and 13 bases lay between the germline ends. CDR1 SGHDN and CDR2 FVKESK come from the germline V gene. The CDR3 DNA is TGTGCCAGCAGCCAAGGTCGGAACAGAATCTCCTACGAGCAGTACTTC. The encoded protein is CASSQGRNRISYEQYF.

V usage is TRBV10-1 and J usage is TRBJ2-5; 10 bases agree with TRBD2. Germline CDR1 WNHNN, CDR2 SYGVQD (reference sequence). This CDR3 comprises 16 residues. Trimming took 0 bases from V and 5 from J; bases not matched to a gene: 6. The CDR3: CASSESIVAGGETQYF. The CDR3, as DNA: TGCGCCAGCAGTGAGTCAATAGTAGCGGGAGGTGAGACCCAGTACTTC.

The sample holds a few counts of this clone. The rearrangement uses TRBV7-9 and TRBJ2-5, with TRBD1 as a possible D gene (6 bases). This CDR3 is 13 amino acids long. Trimming took off 7 bases at V and 1 base at J, with 10 bases between the two ends. Germline CDR1 and CDR2: SEHNR and FQNEAQ (reference sequence). CDR3 protein: CASNNRVQETQYF. CDR3 in DNA: TGTGCCAGCAACAACAGGGTCCAAGAGACCCAGTACTTC.

The rearrangement joins TRBV19 to TRBJ1-1; no reliable D call. V dropped 4 bases and J dropped 8 bases, with 14 bases sitting between them. The CDR3 extends over 13 amino acids. CDR1 and CDR2 (germline): LNHDA, SQIVND (reference sequence). The CDR3 is CASSTPLRLEAFF. The CDR3 DNA follows: TGTGCCAGTAGTACCCCACTACGCCTAGAAGCTTTCTTT.

The chain recombines TRBV20-1 with TRBJ1-2; D unresolved. The germline gives CDR1 DFQATT, CDR2 SNEGSKA (reference sequence). The germline V and J ends were trimmed by 8 bases and 8 bases, with 12 bases remaining between them. The CDR3 spans 10 residues. The CDR3 is CSCWAQGYTF. Written as DNA, the CDR3 is TGCAGTTGTTGGGCGCAGGGCTACACCTTC.

The chain is built from TRBV29-1 and TRBJ2-3; TRBD2 agrees at 7 bases. Germline lookup yields CDR1 SQVTM and CDR2 ANQGSEA. Trimming took 7 bases from V and 4 from J; bases not matched to a gene: 5. This CDR3 contains 12 residues. The CDR3 loop is CSAKRGSDTQYF. The CDR3 coding sequence is TGCAGCGCCAAGCGGGGCTCAGATACGCAGTATTTT.

The chain joins TRBV2 to TRBJ1-3; D unresolved. V was pared by 5 bases and J by 0 bases, with 8 bases between. CDR3 length: 14 residues. Germline CDR1 is SNHLY and CDR2 is FYNNEI. CDR3 protein: CASSKQSSGNTIYF. The CDR3 coding sequence is TGTGCCAGCAGTAAACAGAGCTCTGGAAACACCATATATTTT.

In the case of this clone: Other nucleotide sequences from this sample produce the same CDR3. This rearrangement joins TRBV9 to TRBJ1-3; D gene uncertain. CDR1 and CDR2 from the germline V gene are SGDLS and YYNGEE. The CDR3 runs 14 residues. V lost 0 bases and J lost 0, with 4 bases in between. DNA of the CDR3: TGTGCCAGCAGCGTAGTCGGCTCTGGAAACACCATATATTTT. Protein product: CASSVVGSGNTIYF.

The chain links TRBV19 to TRBJ2-4, with 8 bases fitting TRBD1. Germline-derived CDR1 and CDR2 are LNHDA and SQIVND (reference sequence). The V and J ends lost 6 bases and 6 bases, in that order; junction bases with no gene match: 7. This CDR3 contains 14 residues. DNA of the CDR3: TGTGCCAGTAGATCGGACAGGGCGGCAAACATTCAGTACTTC. It is translated as CASRSDRAANIQYF. The whole variable domain, filled in from reference TRBV19 and TRBJ2-4, reads DGGITQSPKYLFRKEGQNVTLSCEQNLNHDAMYWYRQDPGQGLRLIYYSQIVNDFQKGDIAEGYSVSREKKESFPLTVTSAQKNPTAFYLCASRSDRAANIQYFGAGTRLSVL.

The chain uses TRBV19 and TRBJ1-4; 9 bases are a match to TRBD1. After removal of 7 bases from V and 7 bases from J, the junction contained 4 bases not matched to a gene. Germline CDR1 is LNHDA and CDR2 is SQIVND (reference sequence). This CDR3 comprises 13 residues. The CDR3 reads CASKQGAREKLFF. The CDR3 DNA is TGTGCCAGTAAACAGGGGGCGCGTGAAAAACTGTTTTTT.

The J gene is TRBJ2-3, the V gene TRBV18; TRBD2 might be the D (6 bases). V lost 0 bases and J lost 4, with 23 bases in between. Germline values: CDR1 KGHSH, CDR2 LQKENI. There are 19 residues in the CDR3. In nucleotides, the CDR3 is TGTGCCAGCTCACCACCTCCCAGCGGCCTCCTGCGGGAAGCAGATACGCAGTATTTT. Translated: CASSPPPSGLLREADTQYF.

Regarding this clone: Within the sample, other DNA sequences also encode this same CDR3. The chain employs TRBV11-2 and TRBJ2-7; 8 nucleotides line up with TRBD2. There are 14 residues in the CDR3. CDR1 and CDR2 (germline): SGHAT, FQNNGV. V trimming: 1 base; J trimming: 3 bases; junction bases outside the gene matches: 2. CDR3 amino acids: CASSLARGGYEQYF. For the CDR3, the DNA is TGTGCCAGCAGCTTAGCCCGGGGGGGCTACGAGCAGTACTTC. Full variable domain (missing parts from reference TRBV11-2 and TRBJ2-7): EAGVAQSPRYKIIEKRQSVAFWCNPISGHATLYWYQQILGQGPKLLIQFQNNGVVDDSQLPKDRFSAERLKGVDSTLKIQPAKLEDSAVYLCASSLARGGYEQYFGPGTRLTVT.

This clone was seen only once. Other DNA sequences within the sample encode an identical CDR3. The V and J genes are TRBV7-2 and TRBJ1-5; no reliable D call. V was trimmed by 4 bases and J by 4 bases, leaving 8 bases between them. The CDR3 totals 13 residues. Germline V lookup: CDR1 SGHTA, CDR2 FQGNSA. In DNA, the CDR3 is TGTGCCAGCAGCTACCGAGGGAATCAGCCCCAGCATTTT. This sequence encodes CASSYRGNQPQHF.

The chain couples TRBV18 to TRBJ2-5; 7 nucleotides match TRBD2. This CDR3 contains 14 residues. Germline trimming cut 3 bases from V and 3 bases from J; bases unmatched to any gene: 4. CDR1 and CDR2 from the germline V gene are KGHSH and LQKENI. The CDR3 DNA sequence: TGTGCCAGCTCACCGTTTCTAGCGGAAGAGACCCAGTACTTC. Translation gives CASSPFLAEETQYF.

The rearrangement links TRBV10-3 to TRBJ2-3, with 11 nucleotides matching TRBD2. The CDR3 length is 15 residues. Per the germline V gene, CDR1 is ENHRY and CDR2 is SYGVKD. Trimming cost V 7 bases and J 8 bases; bases outside gene matches: 11. CDR3 region: CAIKTSGNEHGTQYF. The CDR3 DNA sequence: TGTGCCATCAAGACTAGCGGGAACGAGCACGGTACGCAGTATTTT.

CDR3 bases: TGCAGTGTGCTCAGGGCCTCTGGCTACACCTTC. Residues: CSVLRASGYTF. The chain uses TRBV20-1 and TRBJ1-2, with D possibly matching TRBD1 (5 bases). The CDR3 has 11 amino acids. Trimming removed 7 bases at V and 7 bases at J, with 13 bases between. CDR1 is DFQATT, CDR2 SNEGSKA, per germline (reference sequence).

The V call is TRBV29-1, the J call TRBJ2-4; possibly TRBD1 for D (5 bases). This CDR3 has 12 residues. Germline assignment: CDR1 SQVTM and CDR2 ANQGSEA. Trimming cost V 4 bases and J 1 base, with 5 bases left between them. CDR3 residues: CSVGQAKNIQYF. For the CDR3, the DNA is TGCAGCGTTGGACAGGCCAAAAACATTCAGTACTTC.